Listed below are T cell receptor beta chains from one sample, sequenced in a study of shared clonotypes between healthy human individuals. The repertoire was sequenced with immunoSEQ multiplex PCR; TCRdb's copy has only in-frame clones and lacks some. Of approximately 2.3 million clones in the sample, just over 90% are singletons; the top ten hold 0.35% to 0.45%. Sequences were obtained from naive CD4+ T cells from PBMCs. Every receptor here comes from a man younger than 35 in good health. Some clones in this sample may be carry-over from other donors' samples. Each CDR3 is given with its conserved first and last residue.

v_gene	j_gene	CDR3aa
TRBV28	TRBJ2-1	CASSGDPPGVNEQFF
TRBV6-5	TRBJ2-2	CASRNDRNTGELFF
TRBV19	TRBJ2-3	CASSYDRAPDTQYF
TRBV7-3	TRBJ2-3	CASSFGLAGVSDTQYF
TRBV7-6	TRBJ2-1	CASSLAPGAGNEQFF
TRBV18	TRBJ2-3	CASSPSAGGTDTQYF
TRBV27	TRBJ2-7	CASSTGQGAYEQYF
TRBV5-4	TRBJ2-7	CASSLDQGTYEQYF
TRBV7-2	TRBJ2-1	CASSSLAGYNEQFF
TRBV7-9	TRBJ2-7	CASSQGGYEQYF
TRBV5-1	TRBJ2-1	CASSFDGTSSYNEQFF
TRBV2	TRBJ2-3	CASTPGGDRGDTQYF
TRBV7-2	TRBJ2-7	CASSLRGAHEQYF
TRBV9	TRBJ2-5	CASSVGGSPQETQYF
TRBV2	TRBJ2-5	CASSERSLETQYF
TRBV18	TRBJ2-1	CASSVLLAEVSYNEQFF
TRBV19	TRBJ2-5	CASSPLIPPTGGKETQYF
TRBV28	TRBJ1-5	CASSPGLINQPQHF
TRBV14	TRBJ2-1	CASSFSTEQFF
TRBV5-4	TRBJ2-5	CASSGHPGLPAEGQYF
TRBV5-4	TRBJ2-7	CASSPHKVAGVDEQYF
TRBV5-6	TRBJ1-4	CASSLLLEQGYEKLFF
TRBV29-1	TRBJ2-3	CSGGTGGSDTQYF
TRBV18	TRBJ2-3	CASSPDLSTDTQYF
TRBV5-1	TRBJ1-1	CASSPSSGSLNTEAFF
TRBV5-1	TRBJ1-5	CASSLEGGYSNQPQHF
TRBV18	TRBJ2-1	CASSPGQYNEQFF
TRBV27	TRBJ2-1	CASRNTGGYNEQFF
TRBV2	TRBJ2-5	CASSPQSTGRETQYF
TRBV5-1	TRBJ2-3	CASSQSIQAGADTQYF
TRBV6-5	TRBJ2-7	CASSRDGYEQYF
TRBV27	TRBJ2-3	CASSWGGAPTDTQYF
TRBV6-5	TRBJ2-7	CASQGRPGLGGQYF
TRBV27	TRBJ1-1	CASSLSGGWNTEAFF
TRBV6-5	TRBJ2-7	CASSYSLGRTAYEQYF
TRBV18	TRBJ1-2	CASSPPPRQAQLDGYTF
TRBV19	TRBJ1-2	CASTDTLGQNYGYTF
TRBV29-1	TRBJ1-2	CSVARTGASGYTF
TRBV5-1	TRBJ2-5	CASSLSTGEETQYF
TRBV19	TRBJ1-2	CASRSRGQGAFGYTF
TRBV29-1	TRBJ2-1	CSVQRQYNEQFF
TRBV14	TRBJ1-2	CASSQGFSNSYGYTF
TRBV18	TRBJ2-3	CASSPRTGSTDTQYF
TRBV2	TRBJ2-5	CASSERETQYF
TRBV7-3	TRBJ2-1	CASSWSENNEQFF
TRBV4-2	TRBJ2-1	CASSQGLAGPYNEQFF
TRBV7-2	TRBJ2-1	CASTPRGGTYNEQFF
TRBV19	TRBJ2-1	CASSPLDRGNEQFF
TRBV6-1	TRBJ1-1	CASSEGVGTEAFF
TRBV29-1	TRBJ1-2	CTVGQGGYGYTF
TRBV30	TRBJ1-3	CAWATPGARGNTIYF